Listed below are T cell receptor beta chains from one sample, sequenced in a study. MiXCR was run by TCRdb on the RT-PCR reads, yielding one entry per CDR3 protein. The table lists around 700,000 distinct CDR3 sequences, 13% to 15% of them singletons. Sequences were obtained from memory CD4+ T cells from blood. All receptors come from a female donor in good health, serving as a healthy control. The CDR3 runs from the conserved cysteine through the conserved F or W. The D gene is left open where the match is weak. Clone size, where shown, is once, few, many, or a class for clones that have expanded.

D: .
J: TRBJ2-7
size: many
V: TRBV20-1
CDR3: CSASRLASYEQYF
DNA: TGCAGTGCTAGTAGGCTGGCATCCTACGAGCAGTACTTC

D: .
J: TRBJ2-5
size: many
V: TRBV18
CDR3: CASSPGSQETQYF
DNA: TGTGCCAGCTCACCGGGGAGCCAAGAGACCCAGTACTTC

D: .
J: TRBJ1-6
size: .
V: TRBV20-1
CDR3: CSAPYGGDRAHSPLHF
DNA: TGCAGTGCTCCTTACGGGGGAGACCGTGCTCATTCACCCCTCCACTTT

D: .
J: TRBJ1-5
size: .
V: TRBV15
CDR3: CATSSSDQPQHF
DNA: TGTGCCACCAGCAGCTCCGATCAGCCCCAGCATTTT

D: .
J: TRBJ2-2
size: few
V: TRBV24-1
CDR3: CATSAPSGELFF
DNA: TGTGCCACCAGTGCCCCGTCCGGGGAGCTGTTTTTT

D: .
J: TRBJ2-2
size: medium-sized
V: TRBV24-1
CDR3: CATGREQGSANTGELFF
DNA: TGTGCCACCGGGAGGGAACAGGGTAGCGCGAACACCGGGGAGCTGTTTTTT

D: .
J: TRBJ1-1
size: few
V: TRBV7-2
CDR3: CASSLYVGEAFF
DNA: TGTGCCAGCAGCCTTTATGTAGGTGAAGCTTTCTTT

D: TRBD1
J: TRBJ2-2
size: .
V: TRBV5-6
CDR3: CASVINRGPSGELFF
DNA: TGTGCCAGCGTGATAAACAGGGGACCGAGCGGGGAGCTGTTTTTT

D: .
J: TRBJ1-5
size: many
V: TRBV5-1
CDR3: CASSWDGRNQPQHF
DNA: TGCGCCAGCAGTTGGGACGGACGCAATCAGCCCCAGCATTTT

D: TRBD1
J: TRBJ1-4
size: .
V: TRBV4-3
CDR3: CASSQVESDRGEKLFF
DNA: TGCGCCAGCAGCCAAGTGGAATCGGACAGGGGCGAAAAACTGTTTTTT

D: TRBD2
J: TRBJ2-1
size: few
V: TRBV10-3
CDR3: CAITRTSSTSYNEQFF
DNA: TGTGCCATCACACGGACTAGCTCGACCTCCTACAATGAGCAGTTCTTC

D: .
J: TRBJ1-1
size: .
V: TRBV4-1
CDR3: CASSQAPLQNEAFF
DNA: TGCGCCAGCAGCCAAGCTCCCTTACAGAATGAAGCTTTCTTT

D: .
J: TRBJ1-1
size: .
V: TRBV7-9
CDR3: CASSPKGGEAFF
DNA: TGTGCCAGCAGCCCAAAGGGTGGGGAAGCTTTCTTT